This T cell receptor (beta chain) originates from a study of neurological immune-mediated disorders. As for the cDNA, it was generated by 5'RACE with 10-nucleotide random UMIs. TCRdb reprocessed the 5' RACE reads via MiXCR and lists one record per CDR3 protein. The sample holds about 74,000 distinct CDR3 sequences, around 5.5% seen once. After removal of 4 bases from V and 5 bases from J, the junction contained 8 bases not matched to a gene. This CDR3 region has 14 residues. Looked up from germline, CDR1 is SQVTM and CDR2 is ANQGSEA. Sequences were obtained from PBMCs. This sequence joins TRBV29-1 and TRBJ2-3, with 8 bases that match TRBD2. This receptor was obtained from a man younger than 30 with multiple sclerosis. Here the CDR3 DNA reads TGCAGCGTTGTCGACGGGGGGGAAGTAGATACGCAGTATTTT. Amino acids: CSVVDGGEVDTQYF.